The next 19 T cell receptor beta chains were all read from a single sample in a study of CD8 T cells in Susac syndrome. Roughly 0.45 to 1 ug RNA was reverse transcribed with random hexamers. Each CDR3 protein is one row after TCRdb ran MiXCR on the immunoSEQ multiplex PCR reads. The sample includes about 90,000 distinct CDR3 sequences, around 96% of them seen just once. The sequenced sample was CD8+ T cells from PBMCs. The receptors stem from a human donor with Susac syndrome.

This chain links TRBV4-2 with TRBJ1-1; D is possibly TRBD1 (5 bases). The CDR3 is made up of 14 amino acids. Germline V gene lookup returns CDR1 LGHNA and CDR2 YNFKEQ. The ends were cut back, 0 bases at V and 8 bases at J, with 13 bases in the middle. DNA for the CDR3: TGTGCCAGCAGCCAAGAGTCGGTAGAGGGGGAAGCTTTCTTT. It is translated as CASSQESVEGEAFF.

This rearrangement joins TRBV11-3 to TRBJ2-5, with 9 positions matching TRBD1. CDR1 is SGHNT and CDR2 is YENEEA in the germline V gene. Unmatched junction bases numbered 13, after V lost 3 bases and J lost 2 bases. The CDR3 length is 18 residues. This CDR3 is CASSFRQGGALGQETQYF. The CDR3 nucleotides are TGTGCCAGCAGCTTTCGACAGGGGGGGGCTCTAGGTCAAGAGACCCAGTACTTC.

This rearrangement joins TRBV30 to TRBJ2-3, with D hard to call. V was trimmed by 2 bases and J by 1 base, leaving 13 bases between them. This CDR3 comprises 15 residues. Germline V CDR1 and CDR2: GTSNPN, SVGIG (reference sequence). The CDR3 bases are TGTGCCTGGAGTCTCTGGGATGGTGGCACAGATACGCAGTATTTT. Translating it yields CAWSLWDGGTDTQYF.

J is TRBJ2-3 and V is TRBV29-1; D tentatively reads TRBD1 or TRBD2 (5 bases each). V lost 0 bases to trimming and J lost 4 bases, with 8 bases between them. Germline V gene lookup returns CDR1 SQVTM and CDR2 ANQGSEA. The CDR3 sequence is 13 residues long. Written as DNA, the CDR3 is TGCAGCGTTGAAGACCGAGGGGCAGATACGCAGTATTTT. Encoded protein: CSVEDRGADTQYF.

V is TRBV27 and J is TRBJ2-1; 8 bases map to TRBD1. Per germline, CDR1 MNHEY and CDR2 SMNVEV (reference sequence). The V and J ends lost 1 base and 5 bases, in that order; junction bases with no gene match: 4. The CDR3 contains 15 residues. In nucleotides, the CDR3 is TGTGCCAGCAGTTTATTTCAGGGGGCGGACAATGAGCAGTTCTTC. It translates to CASSLFQGADNEQFF.

The chain is built from TRBV15 and TRBJ1-5, with a tentative D call TRBD1 (6 bases). V lost 2 bases and J 7 bases, leaving 15 bases between the germline ends. This CDR3 comprises 15 residues. Germline CDR1 is LNHNV and CDR2 is YYDKDF (reference sequence). DNA for the CDR3: TGTGCCACCAGCAGACTCCCTTCAGGGGACCAGCCCCAGCATTTT. Its translation is CATSRLPSGDQPQHF.

V usage is TRBV2 and J usage is TRBJ1-2; D gene unclear. Germline V gene sequence: CDR1 SNHLY, CDR2 FYNNEI. Trimming cost V 4 bases and J 8 bases, with 11 bases left between them. This CDR3 contains 12 residues. This chain's CDR3 is CASSASGEGYTF. The CDR3 DNA is TGTGCCAGCAGTGCCAGCGGGGAGGGCTACACCTTC.

V is TRBV2 and J is TRBJ2-7, with D possibly being TRBD1 or TRBD2 (5 bases each). This CDR3 comprises 13 residues. V lost 8 bases and J lost 1, with 12 bases in between. In germline, CDR1 is SNHLY, CDR2 FYNNEI. The CDR3 nucleotides read TGTGCCAGCGGGGTCGGGGCTTCCTACGAGCAGTACTTC. Its translation is CASGVGASYEQYF.

This clonotype was observed a single time. This rearrangement joins TRBV29-1 to TRBJ1-4; D uncertain. The CDR3 covers 13 residues. The V gene's germline CDR1 is SQVTM and CDR2 ANQGSEA. V was pared by 6 bases and J by 7 bases, with 15 bases between. Here the CDR3 reads CSVETSVREKLFF. The CDR3 region has the DNA TGCAGCGTGGAAACGTCCGTCCGTGAAAAACTGTTTTTT.

This sequence joins TRBV11-2 and TRBJ2-3, with a tentative D call TRBD1 (5 bases). Germline V CDR1 and CDR2: SGHAT, FQNNGV. The V gene lost 0 bases and the J gene lost 5 bases, with 6 bases spanning the gap. The CDR3 is 13 residues long. The DNA for the CDR3 is TGTGCCAGCAGCTTAGAGGGGCTAGATACGCAGTATTTT. This gives the protein CASSLEGLDTQYF.

CDR3 protein: CSARSGQVSTDTQYF. DNA of the CDR3: TGCAGTGCTAGGTCCGGACAGGTATCCACAGATACGCAGTATTTT. This rearrangement joins TRBV20-1 to TRBJ2-3, with 7 bases fitting TRBD1. Per germline, CDR1 DFQATT and CDR2 SNEGSKA (reference sequence). This CDR3 is built from 15 residues. Trimming took 3 bases from V and 2 from J; bases not matched to a gene: 8.

V and J are TRBV6-2 or TRBV6-3 and TRBJ2-1, with D perhaps TRBD2 (6 bases). The CDR3 contains 12 residues. Trimming stripped 7 bases from V and 7 bases from J, with 11 bases between. In germline, CDR1 is MNHEY, CDR2 SVGEGT. As DNA, the CDR3 is TGTGCCAGCAAAGGAGGGGATAATGAGCAGTTCTTC. Translated, it gives CASKGGDNEQFF.

The genes are TRBV30 and TRBJ1-5; a possible D gene is TRBD1 (6 bases). This CDR3 has 15 residues. Germline V gene data show CDR1 as GTSNPN and CDR2 as SVGIG (reference sequence). Trimming pared 0 bases from V and 2 bases from J, leaving 11 bases between. CDR3 residues: CAWSVPDRRNQPQHF. CDR3 sequence (DNA): TGTGCCTGGAGTGTTCCGGACAGACGCAATCAGCCCCAGCATTTT.

CDR3 in amino acids: CASSVGGQGESGANVLTF. The CDR3 DNA is TGTGCCAGCAGCGTAGGGGGACAGGGGGAATCTGGGGCCAACGTCCTGACTTTC. The chain couples TRBV9 to TRBJ2-6, with 11 bases lining up with TRBD1. Germline loops: CDR1 SGDLS, CDR2 YYNGEE. The CDR3 sequence is 18 residues long. V shed 0 bases, J shed 1 base, and the junction held 3 bases outside the gene matches.

This clonotype was seen only a few times. The rearrangement links TRBV3-1 to TRBJ2-5; TRBD2 is a possible D gene (5 bases). The V gene's germline CDR1 is LGHDT and CDR2 YNNKEL (reference sequence). This CDR3 has 13 residues. V was shortened by 2 bases and J by 3 bases, with 7 bases between the two germline ends. CDR3 amino acids: CASSQMTKETQYF. The CDR3 DNA sequence: TGTGCCAGCAGCCAAATGACTAAAGAGACCCAGTACTTC.

The genes are TRBV28 and TRBJ2-1, with 10 positions matching TRBD2. V was pared by 7 bases and J by 3 bases, with 3 bases of the junction left unmatched. The CDR3 consists of 14 residues. Germline values: CDR1 MDHEN, CDR2 SYDVKM. CDR3 loop: CASTQRGGYNEQFF. The CDR3 coding sequence is TGTGCCAGCACCCAGCGGGGGGGCTACAATGAGCAGTTCTTC.

The chain recombines TRBV30 with TRBJ1-1; TRBD1 agrees at 8 bases. The length of the CDR3 is 14 residues. In germline, CDR1 is GTSNPN, CDR2 SVGIG (reference sequence). V lost 4 bases and J lost 0; bases outside the gene matches: 4. The CDR3 reads CAWNQGQVNTEAFF. The CDR3 DNA follows: TGTGCCTGGAACCAGGGACAGGTGAACACTGAAGCTTTCTTT.

The genes are TRBV29-1 and TRBJ2-1, with D unresolved. Germline values: CDR1 SQVTM, CDR2 ANQGSEA. The CDR3 runs 10 residues. Trimming took off 6 bases at V and 6 bases at J, with 6 bases between the two ends. CDR3 region: CSVGINEQFF. The CDR3, as DNA: TGCAGCGTGGGAATCAATGAGCAGTTCTTC.

This clonotype was counted between two and nine times. The chain joins TRBV19 to TRBJ1-1; TRBD1 matches at 7 bases. CDR1 and CDR2 (germline): LNHDA, SQIVND (reference sequence). This CDR3 spans 14 amino acids. J gave up 2 bases and V 5 bases, and 5 bases lay outside the gene matches. DNA of the CDR3: TGTGCCAGTAGTCGGGACAGCAGCAACACTGAAGCTTTCTTT. Amino acids: CASSRDSSNTEAFF.